Reported below is one TCR beta chain. The antigen is undetermined. Per the germline V gene, CDR1 is SEHNR and CDR2 is FQNEAQ (reference sequence). The CDR3 has 14 amino acids. A CD45RO-CCR7+CD27+CD95- phenotype identified naive CD8+ T cells. These data are taken from a study of CXCR3-negative and CXCR3-positive naive CD8 T cells. General observations from the study: In naive cells, CXCR3-negative and CXCR3-positive subsets had similar TRBV-TRBJ usage; memory cells differed.

5' RACE with UMI labels generated the TRB cDNA libraries. TCRdb reanalyzed the 5' RACE reads, giving one entry per CDR3 protein sequence and no DNA. The ten most abundant clones cover about 1.5% of a sample with 90,000 to 95,000 distinct CDR3 sequences. The sequenced sample was naive CXCR3- CD8+ T cells from blood. Subset reported: CD45RO-CCR7+CD27+CD95- naive CD8+ T cells lacking CXCR3 (TNR3-). The sequence derives from a human donor in good health. Some clones in this sample may be carry-over from other donors' samples. The chain uses TRBV7-9 and TRBJ2-7; the TRBD1 assignment by TCRdb is unverifiable without DNA. CDR3 sequence: CASSHKGQSYEQYF.